This is a list of T cell receptor beta chains from one sample in a study of shared clonotypes between healthy human individuals. Generated by immunoSEQ multiplex PCR, the TCRdb table keeps only in-frame clones and is missing some. The profile shows about 1 million clones, around 76% of them singletons. The sequenced sample was memory CD4+ T cells sorted from blood. The receptors derive from a man between 18 and 29 years old in good health. Each CDR3 is given with its conserved first and last residue. A D gene is named only where the DNA matches it firmly. A clone size is listed for some rows: how often the clone was seen (once, few, many), or a class if it is expanded.

j_gene | d_gene | v_gene | abundance | CDR3aa | CDR3nt
TRBJ1-2 | NA | TRBV19 | NA | CASSKGDLGYGYTF | TGTGCCAGTTCAAAGGGGGATCTTGGCTATGGCTACACCTTC
TRBJ2-5 | TRBD2 | TRBV6-4 | once | CASSERGLAGGRTQYF | TGTGCCAGCAGTGAAAGGGGTCTAGCGGGGGGCAGGACCCAGTACTTC
TRBJ1-3 | TRBD1 | TRBV10-3 | NA | CAVTQGEPGNTIYF | TGTGCCGTTACCCAGGGGGAACCTGGAAACACCATATATTTT
TRBJ1-6 | NA | TRBV28 | NA | CATRIPASMGSPLHF | TGTGCCACCAGGATCCCCGCCTCTATGGGTTCACCCCTCCACTTT
TRBJ2-2 | TRBD2 | TRBV11-2 | NA | CASSLRAGVWAGELFF | TGTGCCAGCAGCTTAAGAGCGGGAGTCTGGGCCGGGGAGCTGTTTTTT
TRBJ2-2 | TRBD2 | TRBV30 | NA | CAWRGPSGTGELFF | TGTGCCTGGAGGGGGCCTAGCGGGACCGGGGAGCTGTTTTTT
TRBJ2-3 | TRBD2 | TRBV7-9 | NA | CASSFSGPSTDTQYF | TGTGCCAGCAGCTTTAGCGGGCCTTCCACAGATACGCAGTATTTT
TRBJ2-7 | TRBD2 | TRBV6-5 | NA | CASSYRTSGYEQYF | TGTGCCAGCAGTTACCGGACTAGCGGCTACGAGCAGTACTTC
TRBJ2-1 | NA | TRBV18 | NA | CASSPPNEGGNEQFF | TGTGCCAGCTCACCACCTAATGAAGGGGGCAATGAGCAGTTCTTC
TRBJ1-1 | TRBD1 | TRBV2 | NA | CASKRDRAYTEAFF | TGTGCCAGCAAAAGGGACAGGGCATACACTGAAGCTTTCTTT
TRBJ2-1 | NA | TRBV10-2 | NA | CASEAEIYNEQFF | TGCGCCAGCGAGGCAGAGATCTACAATGAGCAGTTCTTC
TRBJ2-2 | TRBD2 | TRBV18 | NA | CASSRGSGTGELFF | TGTGCCAGCTCACGCGGGAGTGGCACCGGGGAGCTGTTTTTT
TRBJ2-3 | NA | TRBV28 | NA | CASSRDGEPGAQYF | TGTGCCAGCAGTCGGGACGGGGAACCAGGGGCGCAGTATTTT
TRBJ1-6 | NA | TRBV4-1 | NA | CASSQGTATYNSPLHF | TGCGCCAGCAGCCAAGGGACGGCAACTTATAATTCACCCCTCCACTTT
TRBJ2-2 | NA | TRBV7-2 | NA | CASSSRIAGELFF | TGTGCCAGCAGCTCCCGTATCGCCGGGGAGCTGTTTTTT
TRBJ2-5 | NA | TRBV5-1 | once | CASSLSSSTSPQETQYF | TGCGCCAGCAGCTTGTCTAGTAGCACCTCGCCCCAAGAGACCCAGTACTTC
TRBJ2-3 | TRBD2 | TRBV27 | NA | CASKYAVQRGKDTQYF | TGTGCCAGCAAATATGCCGTTCAGCGGGGGAAAGATACGCAGTATTTT
TRBJ2-4 | NA | TRBV15 | NA | CATSRVEGNIQYF | TGTGCCACCAGCAGAGTTGAGGGAAACATTCAGTACTTC
TRBJ1-5 | NA | TRBV4-2 | NA | CASSQDGSLWQTNQPQHF | TGTGCCAGCAGCCAAGACGGTTCGCTTTGGCAGACCAATCAGCCCCAGCATTTT
TRBJ1-4 | TRBD1 | TRBV7-6 | NA | CASSQGEAEKLFF | TGTGCCAGCAGTCAGGGGGAGGCTGAAAAACTGTTTTTT
TRBJ1-6 | TRBD1 | TRBV5-8 | NA | CASPTTGALYNSPLHF | TGTGCCAGCCCCACGACAGGGGCTCTATATAATTCACCCCTCCACTTT
TRBJ1-1 | NA | TRBV27 | NA | CASSQHRVMANTEAFF | TGTGCCAGCAGTCAGCACAGGGTTATGGCGAACACTGAAGCTTTCTTT
TRBJ1-2 | NA | TRBV5-6 | NA | CASSFYGTALRGYGYTF | TGTGCCAGCAGCTTCTACGGGACCGCCCTTCGAGGCTATGGCTACACCTTC
TRBJ1-1 | TRBD1 | TRBV5-4 | NA | CASSPDRAKEAFF | TGTGCCAGCAGCCCCGACAGGGCTAAAGAAGCTTTCTTT
TRBJ1-6 | TRBD1 | TRBV23-1 | few | CASSLPLGTGVNSPLHF | TGCGCCAGCAGTCTCCCCCTAGGTACAGGGGTCAATTCACCCCTCCACTTT
TRBJ2-3 | NA | TRBV12-2 | NA | CASRLEGRCGDTQYF | TGTGCAAGTCGCTTAGAAGGGAGGTGCGGAGATACGCAGTATTTT
TRBJ1-2 | NA | TRBV7-9 | NA | CASSLQVYGYTF | TGTGCCAGCAGCTTACAAGTCTATGGCTACACCTTC
TRBJ2-1 | NA | TRBV7-6 | NA | CASSLAGTPYNEQFF | TGTGCCAGCAGCTTAGCCGGAACCCCCTACAATGAGCAGTTCTTC
TRBJ2-2 | NA | TRBV5-6 | NA | CASRWGRMNTGELFF | TGTGCCAGCAGATGGGGCAGAATGAACACCGGGGAGCTGTTTTTT
TRBJ2-3 | NA | TRBV5-1 | NA | CATTASGTDTQYF | TGCGCCACCACGGCTTCCGGTACAGATACGCAGTATTTT
TRBJ2-7 | TRBD2 | TRBV2 | few | CASSGGLAGGFSYEQYF | TGTGCCAGCAGTGGTGGGCTAGCGGGAGGCTTCTCCTACGAGCAGTACTTC
TRBJ2-3 | TRBD2 | TRBV11-2 | NA | CASSRGRADTQYF | TGTGCCAGCAGCCGGGGGAGGGCAGATACGCAGTATTTT
TRBJ2-2 | NA | TRBV2 | NA | CASSEARGGELFF | TGTGCCAGCAGTGAAGCGCGTGGCGGGGAGCTGTTTTTT
TRBJ2-7 | TRBD1 | TRBV7-9 | NA | CASSGQGSYEQYF | TGTGCCAGCAGTGGACAGGGCTCCTACGAGCAGTACTTC
TRBJ2-1 | NA | TRBV9 | once | CASSVGSAGGPYNEQFF | TGTGCCAGCAGCGTAGGGTCCGCGGGCGGCCCGTACAATGAGCAGTTCTTC
TRBJ1-2 | TRBD1 | TRBV9 | NA | CASSRDRGNRLYTF | TGTGCCAGCAGCCGGGACAGGGGCAATAGGCTCTACACCTTC
TRBJ1-2 | TRBD1 | TRBV19 | few | CASSITGGARYGYTF | TGTGCCAGTAGTATCACAGGGGGCGCGAGGTATGGCTACACCTTC
TRBJ2-1 | NA | TRBV12-5 | NA | CASGSRVVSSEYEGYNEQFF | TGTGCTAGTGGTTCCCGGGTCGTAAGCTCCGAATACGAGGGGTACAATGAGCAGTTCTTC
TRBJ2-6 | NA | TRBV27 | NA | CASSLSPFSGANVLTF | TGTGCCAGCAGTTTATCTCCTTTCTCTGGGGCCAACGTCCTGACTTTC
TRBJ2-3 | NA | TRBV7-3 | few | CASSSSTGLTQYF | TGTGCCAGCAGCTCTTCGACAGGTTTGACGCAGTATTTT
TRBJ2-5 | TRBD1 | TRBV28 | NA | CASTAGTGGGETQYF | TGTGCCAGCACCGCCGGGACAGGGGGCGGAGAGACCCAGTACTTC
TRBJ2-7 | NA | TRBV11-2 | once | CASSLYGGFSYEQYF | TGTGCCAGCAGCTTATATGGGGGTTTCTCCTACGAGCAGTACTTC
TRBJ1-2 | TRBD1 | TRBV7-9 | NA | CASSQGGGLDEYGYTF | TGTGCCAGCAGCCAGGGGGGCGGACTTGACGAATATGGCTACACCTTC
TRBJ2-5 | TRBD1 | TRBV5-4 | NA | CASTPDRGFGETQYF | TGTGCCAGCACCCCCGACAGGGGTTTTGGAGAGACCCAGTACTTC
TRBJ1-5 | NA | TRBV15 | NA | CATSRGGRGAAQPQHF | TGTGCCACCAGCAGAGGGGGCCGAGGGGCGGCTCAGCCCCAGCATTTT
TRBJ1-3 | NA | TRBV6-5 | NA | CASSYSTGGNTIYF | TGTGCCAGCAGTTACTCGACCGGTGGAAACACCATATATTTT
TRBJ2-1 | NA | TRBV6-4 | NA | CASSARGEGWGYNEQFF | TGTGCCAGCAGTGCCAGGGGTGAGGGATGGGGATACAATGAGCAGTTCTTC
TRBJ2-5 | NA | TRBV5-1 | NA | CASSLGGTGETQYF | TGCGCCAGCAGCTTGGGAGGGACCGGGGAGACCCAGTACTTC
TRBJ1-4 | TRBD1 | TRBV4-1 | NA | CASSQDGRGPNEKLFF | TGCGCCAGCAGCCAAGACGGAAGGGGGCCTAATGAAAAACTGTTTTTT
TRBJ2-1 | TRBD2 | TRBV18 | NA | CASSPLAGWSEQFF | TGTGCCAGCTCACCCCTAGCGGGATGGAGTGAGCAGTTCTTC
TRBJ2-7 | NA | TRBV11-2 | NA | CASSLAGEQYF | TGTGCCAGCAGCTTAGCTGGCGAGCAGTACTTC
TRBJ2-3 | TRBD1 | TRBV5-5 | NA | CASSHGQGASTDTQYF | TGTGCCAGCAGCCACGGACAGGGCGCTAGCACAGATACGCAGTATTTT
TRBJ2-1 | TRBD2 | TRBV5-6 | NA | CASSRGDGSYNEQFF | TGTGCCAGCAGCCGGGGGGACGGATCCTACAATGAGCAGTTCTTC
TRBJ2-7 | NA | TRBV5-4 | NA | CASSLSGVYEQYF | TGTGCCAGCAGCCTGTCGGGGGTCTACGAGCAGTACTTC
TRBJ2-2 | TRBD2 | TRBV5-6 | few | CASSLFLAGGLNTGELFF | TGTGCCAGCAGCTTGTTTCTAGCGGGAGGGTTGAACACCGGGGAGCTGTTTTTT